This T cell receptor beta chain was identified during a study of tissue T cells after allogeneic stem cell transplantation. CDR3 sequences, V/J genes, frequencies and template counts came from survey-depth TCRbeta sequencing. Sequencing used immunoSEQ multiplex PCR; TCRdb keeps in-frame clones, though not all of them. The sample records some 47,000 clones, over 70% being singletons. Worth noting for this clone: The gene symbols are mouse symbols.

This receptor was identified in a pool of C57BL/6 mice in good health. Specimen: sorted cells pooled from one or two spleens.

The CDR3 here is CASSSNTEVFF. The part of the CDR3 DNA that was read is TGTGCCAGCAGCTCGAACACAGAAGTCTTC. The chain links TRBV4 to TRBJ1-1; no definite D call. The CDR3 end is not reached by the read, which stops 1 residue before it; the germline J gene fills it in. This CDR3 is built from 11 residues. Trimming pared 4 bases from V and 1 base from J, leaving 1 base between. Germline V gene sequence: CDR1 LGHDT, CDR2 YNNKQL (reference sequence).